The TCR beta chain under discussion was sequenced for a study of T-cell memory formation after mild COVID-19. In the study overall: The TCR clusters were mostly specific to one donor.

TCRdb processed the 5' RACE reads anew with MiXCR; each CDR3 protein has one entry. The table lists 250,000 to 400,000 distinct CDR3 sequences, approximately 15% of them singletons. At least ten counts were recorded for this clonotype. The V end lost 3 bases, the J end lost 6 bases, and 13 bases lay between the germline ends. Germline values: CDR1 LGHNA, CDR2 YSLEER. CDR3 length equals 14 residues. The clonotype originates from a man between 18 and 29 years old who had mild COVID-19 (a few samples of this study predate the infection). Cell type and time point are not known. This chain links TRBV4-3 with TRBJ2-3, with D unresolved. Sequencing was performed on PBMCs or a T cell subset sorted from them (not recorded which). The CDR3 loop is CASSQGSVADTQYF. DNA of the CDR3: TGCGCCAGCAGCCAGGGAAGTGTGGCGGATACGCAGTATTTT.